This entry features one TCR beta chain sequence. Its cognate antigen is unknown. The sample belongs to a study of follicular helper T cells after annual influenza vaccination. Time point noted: 2015-2016 season, pre-vaccination. Community-dwelling subjects without influenza vaccination in the prior 6 months were enrolled. Donors with HIV/AIDS, active malignancy, immunomodulators or active illness were excluded. Each time point used roughly 40 to 110 mL of blood. The CDR3 loop spans 15 amino acids. The junction had 6 bases not matched to a gene; V was cut back by 4 bases and J by 7 bases. From germline, CDR1 is SGHRS and CDR2 YFSETQ. The table came from immunoSEQ multiplex PCR; TCRdb's copy has only in-frame clones and leaves some out. The sample includes around 2,100 clones, about 90% of them seen just once. Overall study results and limits: Just roughly 9.5-23% of cells analyzed had recovered productive TCRB sequences.

V gene TRBV5-1 combines with J gene TRBJ2-1; 12 positions match TRBD1. This clonotype originated in an adult who received the influenza vaccine. This sample comprised CXCR5- memory CD4+ T cells sorted from blood, obtained on the day of influenza vaccination. The CDR3 sequence: CASSAGQGARNEQFF. The DNA of the CDR3 is TGCGCCAGCAGCGCGGGACAGGGGGCTAGAAATGAGCAGTTCTTC.